One and the same sample provided the 30 T cell receptor beta chains below, sequenced in a study of identical twins. TCRdb called the 5' RACE reads again in MiXCR, with one record for every CDR3 protein. The data hold 200,000 to 300,000 distinct CDR3 sequences, with roughly 7% observed a single time. These data were likewise used in another study, on yellow fever vaccine responses in identical twins.

Sequencing input: memory (CD45RO+) T cells sorted from blood. The receptors shown here come from a woman aged 18 to 35 in good health.

The sample holds many counts of this clonotype. The chain joins TRBV12-3 or TRBV12-4 to TRBJ1-2, with 7 bases that match TRBD1. The CDR3 is made up of 12 amino acids. V was pared by 5 bases and J by 7 bases, with 4 bases of the junction left unmatched. CDR3: CASSPTGSGYTF. For the CDR3, the DNA is TGTGCCAGCAGTCCGACAGGGTCTGGCTACACCTTC.

V is TRBV5-5 and J is TRBJ1-1; the match to TRBD1 covers 8 bases. The CDR3 is 16 residues long. CDR1 is SGHKS and CDR2 is YYEKEE in the germline V gene (reference sequence). J gave up 7 bases and V 3 bases, and 14 bases lay outside the gene matches. The CDR3 protein is CASSSLDMGQVNEAFF. As DNA, the CDR3 is TGTGCCAGCAGCTCTTTAGACATGGGACAGGTAAATGAAGCTTTCTTT.

This clonotype was counted a few times. The chain carries TRBV5-1 and TRBJ2-3; D gene uncertain. This CDR3 region has 12 residues. V shed 5 bases and J shed 4 bases, with 8 bases lying between them. Looked up from germline, CDR1 is SGHRS and CDR2 is YFSETQ. DNA for the CDR3: TGCGCCAGCAGGGAGTACGCAGATACGCAGTATTTT. Translation: CASREYADTQYF.

This clonotype was recorded at least ten times. The chain has TRBV20-1 and TRBJ2-1, with D perhaps TRBD2 (6 bases). Germline V CDR1 and CDR2: DFQATT, SNEGSKA (reference sequence). V gave up 0 bases and J gave up 7 bases, with 16 bases separating them. The CDR3 covers 15 residues. CDR3 in amino acids: CSARDPGLLSNEQFF. As DNA, the CDR3 is TGCAGTGCTAGAGATCCGGGACTCCTTTCAAATGAGCAGTTCTTC.

The J gene is TRBJ2-1, the V gene TRBV20-1; unclear D gene. The germline V gene encodes CDR1 DFQATT and CDR2 SNEGSKA (reference sequence). V lost 4 bases, J lost 0 bases, and 10 bases lay in between. This CDR3 region has 14 residues. As DNA, the CDR3 is TGCAGTGCTATCCTAATGAGCTCCTACAATGAGCAGTTCTTC. Residues: CSAILMSSYNEQFF.

The CDR3 region has the DNA TGTGCCAGCAGCTTGGGTGGGACTACCGCCTACGAGCAGTACTTC. Protein: CASSLGGTTAYEQYF. J is TRBJ2-7 and V is TRBV5-5, with 7 nucleotides matching TRBD2. The CDR3 has 15 residues. Per the germline V gene, CDR1 is SGHKS and CDR2 is YYEKEE (reference sequence). V was pared by 0 bases and J by 2 bases, with 5 bases of the junction left unmatched.

Many counts were recorded for this clonotype. V usage is TRBV5-6 and J usage is TRBJ2-6; D is undetermined. With 1 base removed from V and 0 bases from J, the gap between germline ends came to 11 bases. This CDR3 comprises 17 residues. Per the germline V gene, CDR1 is SGHDT and CDR2 is YYEEEE. The CDR3 DNA is TGTGCCAGCAGCTTGAGGCAGTATCGCTCTGGGGCCAACGTCCTGACTTTC. It yields the protein CASSLRQYRSGANVLTF.

The chain couples TRBV6-6 to TRBJ1-2; D ambiguous. CDR1 and CDR2 from the germline V gene are MNHNY and SVGAGI (reference sequence). The CDR3 sequence is 12 residues long. Trimming took off 5 bases at V and 6 bases at J, with 10 bases between the two ends. CDR3 region: CASSNKVDGYTF. In DNA, the CDR3 is TGTGCCAGCAGTAACAAGGTTGATGGCTACACCTTC.

There are a few counts of this clonotype. The rearrangement links TRBV5-1 to TRBJ2-5, with 7 bases matching TRBD2. Trimming at V came to 2 bases and at J to 1 base, leaving 11 bases not matched to a gene. Germline V CDR1 and CDR2: SGHRS, YFSETQ. The CDR3 totals 17 residues. Written as DNA, the CDR3 is TGCGCCAGCAGCTTCCGCGGGAGCCATCCAATCCAAGAGACCCAGTACTTC. As protein: CASSFRGSHPIQETQYF.

This clonotype has at least ten counts. The genes are TRBV5-6 and TRBJ2-3, with D possibly TRBD2 on 6 matching bases. The CDR3 sequence is 13 residues long. Trimming pared 4 bases from V and 7 bases from J, leaving 13 bases between. Looked up from germline, CDR1 is SGHDT and CDR2 is YYEEEE. The CDR3 nucleotides are TGTGCCAGCAGCCGCGGGACTGAATATACGCAGTATTTT. Amino acids: CASSRGTEYTQYF.

This clonotype was counted many times. The chain recombines TRBV20-1 with TRBJ2-4; D is unresolved. Trimming pared 6 bases from V and 1 base from J, leaving 13 bases between. Germline CDR1 reads DFQATT; CDR2 reads SNEGSKA (reference sequence). CDR3 size: 14 residues. The CDR3 is CSARLPPAKNIQYF. CDR3 nucleotide sequence: TGCAGTGCAAGACTCCCTCCTGCCAAAAACATTCAGTACTTC.

The chain carries TRBV29-1 and TRBJ2-3; D gene uncertain. This CDR3 has 13 residues. Germline V lookup: CDR1 SQVTM, CDR2 ANQGSEA. Trimming took off 5 bases at V and 1 base at J, with 10 bases between the two ends. This CDR3 reads CSVHWWGTDTQYF. CDR3 nucleotides: TGCAGCGTTCATTGGTGGGGCACAGATACGCAGTATTTT.

This clonotype was picked up many times. The chain is built from TRBV3-1 and TRBJ2-7; 8 nucleotides align to TRBD2. There are 17 residues in the CDR3. Per germline, CDR1 LGHDT and CDR2 YNNKEL (reference sequence). V lost 2 bases to trimming and J lost 0 bases; unmatched junction nucleotides: 9. This CDR3 is CASSQPVLAGYSYEQYF. The CDR3 region has the DNA TGTGCCAGCAGCCAACCCGTTTTAGCGGGGTACTCCTACGAGCAGTACTTC.

This clonotype has a handful of counts. The chain uses TRBV4-2 and TRBJ2-3; 9 bases are shared with TRBD2. CDR3 length equals 16 residues. The V gene end was trimmed by 0 bases and the J gene end by 6 bases; junction bases not matched to a gene: 7. Germline CDR1 reads LGHNA; CDR2 reads YNFKEQ. CDR3 loop: CASSQDWAGGLDTQYF. The DNA for the CDR3 is TGTGCCAGCAGCCAAGATTGGGCGGGAGGGCTCGATACGCAGTATTTT.

This clonotype was seen many times. CDR3 DNA: TGCGCCAGCAGCCAAGATTTTGCGGGAGCTTTCAATGAGCAGTTCTTC. It is translated as CASSQDFAGAFNEQFF. The gene calls are TRBV4-1 and TRBJ2-1, with 7 positions matching TRBD2. Germline V gene sequence: CDR1 MGHRA, CDR2 YSYEKL. Trimming cost V 0 bases and J 6 bases; bases outside gene matches: 8. This CDR3 spans 16 amino acids.

This clonotype was observed many times. This chain links TRBV20-1 with TRBJ2-1, with 12 bases aligning to TRBD2. The ends lost 0 bases at V and 6 bases at J; junction bases unmatched: 3. Per germline, CDR1 DFQATT and CDR2 SNEGSKA (reference sequence). The length of the CDR3 is 15 residues. CDR3 DNA sequence: TGCAGTGCTAGAGAAACTAGCGGGAGGACCAATGAGCAGTTCTTC. Translated: CSARETSGRTNEQFF.

This clonotype was counted at least ten times. The chain carries TRBV6-1 and TRBJ2-1; TRBD1 matches at 9 bases. Losses at the gene ends were 1 base for V and 3 bases for J; bases not matched to a gene: 4. The length of the CDR3 is 16 residues. Per germline, CDR1 MNHNS and CDR2 SASEGT. CDR3: CASSEVGTGFYNEQFF. The CDR3 region has the DNA TGTGCCAGCAGTGAAGTGGGGACAGGGTTCTACAATGAGCAGTTCTTC.

This clonotype appeared a single time. The chain couples TRBV28 to TRBJ2-5; 10 positions match TRBD2. Germline assignment: CDR1 MDHEN and CDR2 SYDVKM. V trimming: 2 bases; J trimming: 7 bases; junction bases outside the gene matches: 13. The CDR3 loop spans 17 amino acids. CDR3 amino acids: CASSLPRVAGGPGTQYF. Here the CDR3 DNA reads TGTGCCAGCAGTTTACCTCGGGTAGCGGGGGGACCGGGGACCCAGTACTTC.

This clonotype appeared a single time. This could be a read error, since a much larger clone is one nucleotide away. V gene TRBV12-3 or TRBV12-4 combines with J gene TRBJ2-3, with 9 nucleotides matching TRBD2. Trimming cost V 3 bases and J 2 bases; bases outside gene matches: 6. There are 16 residues in the CDR3. Here the CDR3 DNA reads TGTGCCAGCAGTTTGGCGCGGACTAGCGACACAGATACGCAGTATTTT. Amino acid sequence: CASSLARTSDTDTQYF.

The chain carries TRBV7-6 and TRBJ2-7, with a weak D call TRBD1 (6 bases). Germline assignment: CDR1 SGHVS and CDR2 FNYEAQ. The CDR3 has 15 amino acids. Trimming cost V 5 bases and J 3 bases, with 17 bases left between them. The CDR3 reads CASSPRPGENYEQYV. DNA for the CDR3: TGTGCCAGCAGCCCCCGGCCAGGGGAGAACTACGAGCAGTACGTC.

Many counts were recorded for this clonotype. The V call is TRBV6-8, the J call TRBJ2-1; 7 bases align to TRBD2. Trimming took 4 bases from V and 4 from J; bases not matched to a gene: 4. Germline CDR1 reads MNHGY; CDR2 reads SAAAGT. There are 14 residues in the CDR3. This CDR3 is CASSLSGAYNEQFF. The CDR3 DNA is TGTGCCAGCAGTTTAAGCGGGGCGTACAATGAGCAGTTCTTC.

This clonotype has at least ten counts. V is TRBV9 and J is TRBJ1-1; 7 bases match TRBD1. With V trimmed by 3 bases and J by 5 bases, 10 bases remained unmatched. The CDR3 covers 15 residues. Germline V lookup: CDR1 SGDLS, CDR2 YYNGEE. Written as DNA, the CDR3 is TGTGCCAGCAGCGCAACCAGGGGGTGGGAGACTGAAGCTTTCTTT. It translates to CASSATRGWETEAFF.

V and J are TRBV6-5 and TRBJ2-2, with D uncertain. The germline gives CDR1 MNHEY, CDR2 SVGAGI. CDR3 size: 11 residues. V lost 6 bases to trimming and J lost 7 bases, with 6 bases between them. The CDR3 loop is CASRTDGELFF. The CDR3 nucleotides read TGTGCCAGCAGGACTGACGGGGAGCTGTTTTTT.

Concerning this clonotype itself: An end of the junction does not agree with germline; a read error may underlie this. The chain combines TRBV3-1 with TRBJ1-1; D possibly corresponds to TRBD1 (5 bases). The CDR3 length is 12 residues. Germline V gene lookup returns CDR1 LGHDT and CDR2 YNNKEL (reference sequence). The CDR3 DNA reads as TGTGCCAGCGCCGATCCCGGGACTGAGGCTTTCTTT. Residues: CASADPGTEAFF.

The genes are TRBV15 and TRBJ1-4; D unclear. Trimming removed 3 bases from V and 2 bases from J, with 13 bases in between. Germline V gene sequence: CDR1 LNHNV, CDR2 YYDKDF (reference sequence). This CDR3 contains 16 residues. CDR3 sequence (DNA): TGTGCCACCAGCAGCGGCCGCGCAGGCACTAATGAAAAACTGTTTTTT. Residues: CATSSGRAGTNEKLFF.

Written as DNA, the CDR3 is TGTGCCAGCATCCCCCCGACTAAACTTACTAGCACAGATACGCAGTATTTT. This encodes CASIPPTKLTSTDTQYF. The rearrangement joins TRBV28 to TRBJ2-3, with a weak D call TRBD2 (5 bases). The CDR3 runs to 17 residues. Germline lookup yields CDR1 MDHEN and CDR2 SYDVKM. Trimming left V 7 bases short and J 0 bases short, with 20 bases between.

In its sample, this clonotype was seen a few times. The chain carries TRBV14 and TRBJ2-1, with 12 positions matching TRBD2. From germline, CDR1 is SGHDN and CDR2 FVKESK. This CDR3 has 15 amino acids. The junction had 4 bases not matched to a gene; V was cut back by 4 bases and J by 6 bases. The CDR3 region has the DNA TGTGCCAGCAGCCTACTAGCGGGAGGTCGCAATGAGCAGTTCTTC. It is translated as CASSLLAGGRNEQFF.

The V call is TRBV11-1, the J call TRBJ1-1, with D possibly TRBD1 on 6 matching bases. The CDR3 totals 15 residues. CDR1 and CDR2 from the germline V gene are SGHAT and FQDESV (reference sequence). V lost 1 base and J lost 5, with 14 bases in between. CDR3 coding DNA: TGTGCCAGCAGCTTAGGATTAACAGGGCGGACTGAAGCTTTCTTT. Its translation: CASSLGLTGRTEAFF.

This chain connects TRBV18 to TRBJ1-1; D might be TRBD1 (6 bases). Trimming shortened V by 1 base and J by 5 bases, and 11 bases separated the two germline ends. This CDR3 region has 14 residues. Germline lookup yields CDR1 KGHSH and CDR2 LQKENI. As DNA, the CDR3 is TGTGCCAGCTCACCACAGGGGGACGGAACTGAAGCTTTCTTT. It translates to CASSPQGDGTEAFF.

This clonotype has ten or more counts. The chain joins TRBV5-6 to TRBJ2-1; TRBD2 aligns across 10 bases. Looked up from germline, CDR1 is SGHDT and CDR2 is YYEEEE. Losses at the gene ends were 6 bases for V and 3 bases for J; bases not matched to a gene: 3. This CDR3 has 14 residues. The CDR3 reads CASTGTSDYNEQFF. CDR3 in DNA: TGTGCCAGCACGGGGACTAGCGACTACAATGAGCAGTTCTTC.